A single sample is the source of the 24 T cell receptor beta chains below, sequenced in a study of OX40 agonist ivuxolimab in advanced cancers. The data were produced by immunoSEQ multiplex PCR, yet TCRdb's version contains in-frame clones alone and is incomplete. The table has 97,000 or so clones, nearly 90% seen once. The material was CD4+ or CD8+ T cells sorted from blood, obtained in a trial of the OX40 agonist ivuxolimab. All receptors come from an adult with an advanced solid tumor such as melanoma, head and neck, liver or kidney cancer.

This clone turned up a few times. The chain links TRBV29-1 to TRBJ1-1, with 7 bases identical to TRBD1. V lost 5 bases, J lost 5 bases, and 5 bases stayed unmatched. CDR1 is SQVTM, CDR2 ANQGSEA, per germline. CDR3 length equals 12 residues. CDR3: CSVSRDSTEAFF. The DNA for the CDR3 is TGCAGCGTTTCCCGGGACAGTACTGAAGCTTTCTTT.

The rearrangement joins TRBV13 to TRBJ2-1; D possibly corresponds to TRBD2 (5 bases). The germline V gene encodes CDR1 PRHDT and CDR2 FYEKMQ (reference sequence). The ends were cut back, 4 bases at V and 0 bases at J, with 19 bases in the middle. The CDR3 totals 18 residues. The CDR3 sequence: CASSSYRLNKSSYNEQFF. CDR3 sequence (DNA): TGTGCCAGCAGCTCCTATAGACTAAACAAGAGCTCCTACAATGAGCAGTTCTTC.

The chain joins TRBV28 to TRBJ1-2; weak D call: TRBD1 (5 bases). This CDR3 contains 14 residues. Trimming took 6 bases from V and 7 from J, leaving 18 bases between them. Germline CDR1 is MDHEN and CDR2 is SYDVKM. Here the CDR3 DNA reads TGTGCCAGCAGAGATTCGGGGCTCGGATCTGGCTACACCTTC. This gives the protein CASRDSGLGSGYTF.

The chain uses TRBV19 and TRBJ2-7; TRBD1 agrees at 9 bases. This CDR3 region has 14 residues. Germline V gene data show CDR1 as LNHDA and CDR2 as SQIVND (reference sequence). V lost 3 bases and J lost 5; bases outside the gene matches: 5. DNA of the CDR3: TGTGCCAGTAGTATTGGACAGGGGATGGACGAGCAGTACTTC. Its translation is CASSIGQGMDEQYF.

The table lists this clone with a count of one. This sequence joins TRBV5-1 and TRBJ2-5; TRBD1 aligns across 11 bases. CDR3 length: 17 amino acids. CDR1 and CDR2 from the germline V gene are SGHRS and YFSETQ. Trimming at V came to 0 bases and at J to 4 bases, leaving 8 bases not matched to a gene. The DNA for the CDR3 is TGCGCCAGCAGCTTGGAAAGTGGACAGGGGGCGAGAGAGACCCAGTACTTC. Translating gives CASSLESGQGARETQYF.

The chain employs TRBV5-4 and TRBJ2-7, with 9 positions matching TRBD1. J lost 2 bases, V lost 6 bases, and 12 bases had no gene match. Germline lookup yields CDR1 SGHNT and CDR2 YYREEE (reference sequence). The CDR3 is 16 residues long. CDR3 residues: CASTENPGQGPYEQYF. The DNA of the CDR3 is TGTGCCAGCACCGAAAACCCCGGACAGGGGCCCTACGAGCAGTACTTC.

The CDR3 region has the DNA TGTGCCTGGAGTGGAGGGCCTAAGGGGCAGTACTTC. Its translation is CAWSGGPKGQYF. This chain joins TRBV30 and TRBJ2-7; tentatively, D is TRBD2 (5 bases). The CDR3 is 12 amino acids. Germline V gene sequence: CDR1 GTSNPN, CDR2 SVGIG (reference sequence). Between the trimmed V and J ends, which lost 1 base and 9 bases, there was a span of 13 bases.

This chain joins TRBV11-2 and TRBJ1-2, with D perhaps TRBD1 (5 bases). The germline V gene encodes CDR1 SGHAT and CDR2 FQNNGV. The CDR3 length is 14 residues. V lost 3 bases and J lost 3, with 11 bases in between. The CDR3 protein is CASSFYGGDYGYTF. CDR3 sequence (DNA): TGTGCCAGCAGCTTTTATGGGGGTGACTATGGCTACACCTTC.

This clone was counted a few times. This chain links TRBV5-1 with TRBJ2-3; tentative D call: TRBD1 (6 bases). CDR3 size: 15 residues. V dropped 1 base and J dropped 4 bases, with 13 bases sitting between them. Germline V gene sequence: CDR1 SGHRS, CDR2 YFSETQ. The CDR3 sequence is CASSLWGRGADTQYF. In nucleotides, the CDR3 is TGCGCCAGCAGCTTGTGGGGGCGTGGTGCAGATACGCAGTATTTT.

V and J are TRBV2 and TRBJ2-7; 8 positions agree with TRBD1. The CDR3 length is 13 residues. With 7 bases clipped from V and 6 bases from J, the junction kept 8 bases outside the gene matches. CDR1 and CDR2 from the germline V gene are SNHLY and FYNNEI. The CDR3 here is CASIGSTGGEQYF. The CDR3 DNA reads as TGTGCCAGCATCGGAAGCACAGGGGGCGAGCAGTACTTC.

The chain joins TRBV6-5 to TRBJ1-6; D gene uncertain. CDR3 size: 11 residues. Trimming left V 7 bases short and J 8 bases short, with 6 bases between. Germline CDR1 reads MNHEY; CDR2 reads SVGAGI. CDR3 DNA: TGTGCCAGCACCGAGGATTCACCCCTCCACTTT. Amino acid sequence: CASTEDSPLHF.

CDR3 loop: CASSSQTSGVNEQYF. The CDR3 DNA reads TGCGCCAGCAGCTCCCAGACTAGCGGAGTAAACGAGCAGTACTTC. This chain joins TRBV5-1 and TRBJ2-7, with 9 bases fitting TRBD2. V lost 3 bases, J lost 5 bases, and 9 bases stayed unmatched. The CDR3 extends over 15 amino acids. The germline CDR1 and CDR2 sequences are SGHRS and YFSETQ.

The V and J genes are TRBV5-4 and TRBJ2-7; D is tentatively TRBD1 or TRBD2 (5 bases each). Trimming cost V 4 bases and J 2 bases, with 16 bases left between them. Per the germline V gene, CDR1 is SGHNT and CDR2 is YYREEE (reference sequence). CDR3 length: 15 residues. The CDR3 coding sequence is TGTGCCAGCAGCCCCCCGGGGACGGCAACCTACGAGCAGTACTTC. Translation: CASSPPGTATYEQYF.

This chain joins TRBV29-1 and TRBJ1-1; the D gene is possibly TRBD1 (5 bases). The germline V gene encodes CDR1 SQVTM and CDR2 ANQGSEA. This CDR3 has 12 residues. Trimming removed 4 bases at V and 5 bases at J, with 11 bases between. CDR3 in amino acids: CSVVWGKTEAFF. DNA of the CDR3: TGCAGCGTTGTATGGGGGAAGACTGAAGCTTTCTTT.

The V and J genes are TRBV18 and TRBJ1-2; 7 nucleotides agree with TRBD1. The CDR3 contains 12 residues. J gave up 3 bases and V 8 bases, and 3 bases lay outside the gene matches. From germline, CDR1 is KGHSH and CDR2 LQKENI. CDR3 region: CASRGLDYGYTF. The CDR3 DNA is TGTGCCAGCAGGGGGCTGGACTATGGCTACACCTTC.

The J gene is TRBJ2-7, the V gene TRBV5-8, with D perhaps matching TRBD1 (6 bases). The germline V gene has CDR1 SGHTS and CDR2 YDEGEE. The CDR3 runs to 15 residues. Trimming took off 0 bases at V and 0 bases at J, with 10 bases between the two ends. CDR3 DNA sequence: TGTGCCAGCAGCTTGGGTGCAGGGGTCTCCTACGAGCAGTACTTC. Protein sequence: CASSLGAGVSYEQYF. The variable domain in full, completed from reference TRBV5-8 and TRBJ2-7, reads EAGVTQSPTHLIKTRGQQATLRCSPISGHTSVYWYQQALGLGLQFLLWYDEGEERNRGNFPPRFSGRQFPNYSSELNVNALELEDSALYLCASSLGAGVSYEQYFGPGTRLTVT.

The V gene is TRBV27, the J gene TRBJ2-6; perhaps TRBD1 as D (6 bases). V was pared by 5 bases and J by 2 bases, with 16 bases between. The CDR3 runs to 17 residues. CDR1 and CDR2 (germline): MNHEY, SMNVEV (reference sequence). CDR3 residues: CASSTNRERTGANVLTF. CDR3 sequence (DNA): TGTGCCAGCAGTACCAACAGGGAACGAACTGGGGCCAACGTCCTGACTTTC.

V is TRBV30 and J is TRBJ2-1; 9 bases match TRBD1. J was trimmed by 8 bases and V by 5 bases; bases with no gene match: 7. The CDR3 has 13 residues. CDR1 and CDR2 (germline): GTSNPN, SVGIG (reference sequence). The DNA for the CDR3 is TGTGCCTGGTGGGGGACAGGGTCGTATGAGCAGTTCTTC. Translated, it gives CAWWGTGSYEQFF.

This chain connects TRBV5-1 to TRBJ1-1, with a tentative D call TRBD1 (6 bases). This CDR3 has 14 amino acids. Trimming cost V 4 bases and J 0 bases, with 10 bases left between them. Germline V gene data show CDR1 as SGHRS and CDR2 as YFSETQ. The CDR3 DNA follows: TGCGCCAGCAGCAAAACAGGGCTGAACACTGAAGCTTTCTTT. It encodes CASSKTGLNTEAFF.

V is TRBV5-1 and J is TRBJ1-5; D might be TRBD1 (5 bases). The V end was cut by 2 bases, the J end by 1 base, with 10 bases between. Germline V CDR1 and CDR2: SGHRS, YFSETQ. This CDR3 has 15 amino acids. CDR3 sequence (DNA): TGCGCCAGCAGCTTCGAGGGGATCAGCAATCAGCCCCAGCATTTT. The encoded protein is CASSFEGISNQPQHF. The variable domain in full, completed from reference TRBV5-1 and TRBJ1-5, reads KAGVTQTPRYLIKTRGQQVTLSCSPISGHRSVSWYQQTPGQGLQFLFEYFSETQRNKGNFPGRFSGRQFSNSRSEMNVSTLELGDSALYLCASSFEGISNQPQHFGDGTRLSIL.

The chain couples TRBV20-1 to TRBJ2-1, with D unclear. The CDR3 is 11 residues long. Looked up from germline, CDR1 is DFQATT and CDR2 is SNEGSKA (reference sequence). V dropped 7 bases and J dropped 7 bases, with 11 bases sitting between them. The CDR3 region is CSVSVGNEQFF. CDR3 coding DNA: TGCAGTGTTTCAGTGGGGAATGAGCAGTTCTTC.

The chain has TRBV19 and TRBJ2-1; 7 nucleotides line up with TRBD2. The CDR3 spans 14 residues. Germline V gene lookup returns CDR1 LNHDA and CDR2 SQIVND (reference sequence). The trim removed 8 bases at V and 0 bases at J, leaving 4 bases unmatched. CDR3 loop: CASGRDPSYNEQFF. In nucleotides, the CDR3 is TGTGCCAGTGGGAGGGATCCCTCCTACAATGAGCAGTTCTTC.

This clone came up once. The chain couples TRBV28 to TRBJ1-1; D gene ambiguous. Germline values: CDR1 MDHEN, CDR2 SYDVKM. The germline V and J ends were trimmed by 2 bases and 0 bases, with 10 bases remaining between them. The CDR3 spans 15 residues. CDR3 nucleotides: TGTGCCAGCAGTTTACCCGGGATAATGAACACTGAAGCTTTCTTT. Its protein product is CASSLPGIMNTEAFF.

The chain carries TRBV5-1 and TRBJ1-4; D call uncertain. There are 17 residues in the CDR3. Germline CDR1 is SGHRS and CDR2 is YFSETQ. Between the trimmed V and J ends, which lost 0 bases and 3 bases, there was a span of 15 bases. The CDR3 reads CASSLGGVGPSNEKLFF. In DNA, the CDR3 is TGCGCCAGCAGCTTGGGGGGAGTCGGGCCTTCTAATGAAAAACTGTTTTTT.